These 18 T cell receptor beta chains were sequenced from one sample in a study of vaccination and CD4 T cells after COVID-19. Their antigens are not known. The Oncomine TCR Beta short-read assay sequenced DNA from cultured CD4+ T cells. One entry per CDR3 protein, called by TCRdb with MiXCR from the PCR reads. The sample holds over a thousand distinct CDR3 sequences, about 19% seen once. Treatment in this sample: roughly nine-day PBMC culture with coronavirus spike peptide pools or control peptides (ViraFEST assay). The unexposed donor's CD4+ T cells were collected before the COVID-19 pandemic (2011-2018). The source material was CD4+ T cells from blood, cultured in vitro. Source of these receptors: a human donor in good health.

In the case of this clonotype: In this CDR3 the conserved last residue, phenylalanine or tryptophan, is missing, so a read error is likely. The chain recombines TRBV20-1 with TRBJ2-5; D is undetermined. This CDR3 spans 14 amino acids. Germline loops: CDR1 DFQATT, CDR2 SNEGSKA (reference sequence). The V end lost 4 bases, the J end lost 4 bases, and 16 bases lay between the germline ends. For the CDR3, the DNA is TGCAGTGCTAATCAATGGGGTTTTACAGAGACCCAGTACTAC. It encodes CSANQWGFTETQYY.

The chain uses TRBV6-5 and TRBJ1-4; D uncertain. The CDR3 covers 16 residues. Germline V gene sequence: CDR1 MNHEY, CDR2 SVGAGI. Deletions cut 3 bases from V and 4 bases from J, with 15 bases between. The CDR3: CASSYTRRRLNEKLFF. The CDR3 DNA reads TGTGCCAGCAGTTATACCCGACGACGGCTTAATGAAAAACTGTTTTTT.

This clonotype occurred a few times. The CDR3 is CASSSGPGNEQFF. Written as DNA, the CDR3 is TGTGCCAGCAGCTCGGGGCCGGGGAATGAGCAGTTCTTC. The J gene is TRBJ2-1, the V gene TRBV7-3, with D perhaps matching TRBD1 or TRBD2 (5 bases each). This CDR3 has 13 residues. V was shortened by 4 bases and J by 7 bases, with 11 bases between the two germline ends. Germline V gene sequence: CDR1 SGHTA, CDR2 FQGTGA.

By share, this clonotype counts as medium-sized. This chain joins TRBV6-5 and TRBJ1-5; possibly TRBD1 for D (6 bases). This CDR3 region has 14 residues. The ends were cut back, 4 bases at V and 4 bases at J, with 11 bases in the middle. Germline V CDR1 and CDR2: MNHEY, SVGAGI. CDR3 protein: CASSFGQLNQPQHF. CDR3 nucleotide sequence: TGTGCCAGCAGTTTCGGACAGCTTAATCAGCCCCAGCATTTT.

In this sample, this clonotype turned up a few times. This chain uses TRBV29-1 with TRBJ2-5; D may correspond to TRBD1 or TRBD2 (5 bases each). Germline V gene sequence: CDR1 SQVTM, CDR2 ANQGSEA. The CDR3 has 15 amino acids. V was clipped by 4 bases and J by 4 bases, with 19 bases between them. The CDR3 DNA follows: TGCAGCGTTGGTCGAGGTATAGGGGAGCCAGAGACCCAGTACTTC. Residues: CSVGRGIGEPETQYF.

The table lists this clonotype with a few counts. V is TRBV19 and J is TRBJ2-2; D is possibly TRBD1 or TRBD2 (5 bases each). Trimming removed 7 bases from V and 2 bases from J, with 8 bases in between. The CDR3 extends over 13 amino acids. Germline V gives CDR1 LNHDA, CDR2 SQIVND (reference sequence). CDR3 bases: TGTGCCAGTACGGGGCCAAACACCGGGGAGCTGTTTTTT. Translated, it gives CASTGPNTGELFF.

In its sample, this clonotype was seen a few times. The chain carries TRBV2 and TRBJ1-3, with D possibly matching TRBD1 (6 bases). Trimming removed 6 bases at V and 2 bases at J, with 11 bases between. The CDR3 loop spans 14 amino acids. Looked up from germline, CDR1 is SNHLY and CDR2 is FYNNEI. As DNA, the CDR3 is TGTGCCAGCAGAGCACAGGGACCTGGAAACACCATATATTTT. Translation gives CASRAQGPGNTIYF.

This sequence joins TRBV30 and TRBJ2-7; D is unclear. CDR1 is GTSNPN, CDR2 SVGIG, per germline (reference sequence). The V gene lost 7 bases and the J gene lost 0 bases, with 10 bases spanning the gap. This CDR3 has 12 residues. CDR3 protein: CASRRSSYEQYF. The CDR3 DNA reads TGTGCCTCCCGTCGGAGCTCCTACGAGCAGTACTTC. Combining the CDR3 with reference TRBV30 and TRBJ2-7 gives the whole variable domain SQTIHQWPATLVQPVGSPLSLECTVEGTSNPNLYWYRQAAGRGLQLLFYSVGIGQISSEVPQNLSASRPQDRQFILSSKKLLLSDSGFYLCASRRSSYEQYFGPGTRLTVT.

The rearrangement links TRBV28 to TRBJ1-5, with 9 bases aligning to TRBD1. The trim removed 0 bases at V and 0 bases at J, leaving 12 bases unmatched. The CDR3 covers 20 residues. In germline, CDR1 is MDHEN, CDR2 SYDVKM. The chain's CDR3 is CASSLWDRDREWYSNQPQHF. CDR3 bases: TGTGCCAGCAGTTTATGGGATCGGGACAGGGAGTGGTATAGCAATCAGCCCCAGCATTTT.

This clonotype was seen only a few times. The chain has TRBV18 and TRBJ2-7, with D possibly TRBD1 on 6 matching bases. The V end lost 2 bases, the J end lost 3 bases, and 14 bases lay between the germline ends. Germline values: CDR1 KGHSH, CDR2 LQKENI. The length of the CDR3 is 15 residues. The CDR3 protein is CASSPYRDINYEQYF. The DNA of the CDR3 is TGTGCCAGCTCACCATACCGGGACATAAACTACGAGCAGTACTTC.

The chain links TRBV7-2 to TRBJ1-3; no clear D. Per germline, CDR1 SGHTA and CDR2 FQGNSA. Trimming left V 3 bases short and J 2 bases short, with 5 bases between. This CDR3 has 13 amino acids. The CDR3 protein is CASSFHTGNTIYF. The DNA for the CDR3 is TGTGCCAGCAGCTTCCATACTGGAAACACCATATATTTT.

There are a few counts of this clonotype. V and J are TRBV28 and TRBJ2-6; tentative D call: TRBD2 (5 bases). Per the germline V gene, CDR1 is MDHEN and CDR2 is SYDVKM. CDR3 length: 15 amino acids. V lost 9 bases and J lost 4, with 16 bases in between. The CDR3 nucleotides read TGTGCCAGTCGGGCCTTGGAGGCCGGGGCCAACGTCCTGACTTTC. As protein: CASRALEAGANVLTF.

As concerns this clonotype: A much larger clone differs from this one at a single base, so this may be a read error. This CDR3 fails to terminate in the conserved phenylalanine or tryptophan, so it likely reflects a read error. This rearrangement joins TRBV20-1 to TRBJ1-2; D gene unclear. Between the trimmed V and J ends, which lost 5 bases and 5 bases, there was a span of 15 bases. Germline V gene sequence: CDR1 DFQATT, CDR2 SNEGSKA (reference sequence). The CDR3 has 13 amino acids. Written as DNA, the CDR3 is TGCAGTGCTCATGATGGACGGAGGTATGGCTACACCCTC. Translating it yields CSAHDGRRYGYTL.

This clonotype was counted between two and nine times. This chain uses TRBV5-4 with TRBJ2-7; possible D gene TRBD2, 6 bases. V dropped 4 bases and J dropped 4 bases, with 15 bases sitting between them. The CDR3 sequence is 14 residues long. Germline CDR1 reads SGHNT; CDR2 reads YYREEE (reference sequence). The CDR3 reads CASSATGDQYEQYF. The CDR3 DNA reads as TGTGCCAGCAGCGCAACGGGAGATCAGTACGAGCAGTACTTC.

With respect to this clonotype: One base away lies a much larger clone, so this may be a sequencing read error. The chain carries TRBV11-2 and TRBJ1-1; D unclear. Germline loops: CDR1 SGHAT, CDR2 FQNNGV. The CDR3 totals 13 residues. In DNA, the CDR3 is TGTGCCTGCAGCTTAGCCCTGAACACTGAAGCTTTCTTT. Residues: CACSLALNTEAFF.

By share of the sample, this clonotype is medium-sized. The J gene is TRBJ2-5, the V gene TRBV11-3; the match to TRBD1 covers 9 bases. The CDR3 is 14 residues long. In germline, CDR1 is SGHNT, CDR2 YENEEA. With 5 bases clipped from V and 5 bases from J, the junction kept 6 bases outside the gene matches. The CDR3 region is CASSPGQGGETQYF. DNA of the CDR3: TGTGCCAGCAGCCCGGGACAGGGTGGGGAGACCCAGTACTTC.

This sequence joins TRBV20-1 and TRBJ2-1; 11 bases align to TRBD2. V shed 8 bases, J shed 0 bases, and the junction held 9 bases outside the gene matches. CDR3 length: 16 residues. Germline-derived CDR1 and CDR2 are DFQATT and SNEGSKA (reference sequence). The CDR3 DNA follows: TGCAGTCCCAACACTAGCGGGAGAAGCTCCTACAATGAGCAGTTCTTC. It yields the protein CSPNTSGRSSYNEQFF.

The chain links TRBV27 to TRBJ2-2; D is undetermined. The V gene's germline CDR1 is MNHEY and CDR2 SMNVEV (reference sequence). V lost 0 bases and J 2 bases, leaving 10 bases between the germline ends. The CDR3 length is 16 residues. CDR3 bases: TGTGCCAGCAGTTTATCGGGGTGGGAAAACACCGGGGAGCTGTTTTTT. Protein product: CASSLSGWENTGELFF.